This T cell receptor (beta chain) was captured in a study of blood T cell repertoires in COVID-19. Study-wide background: PBMCs, B-cell-depleted T cells, or T cells provided the cDNA or gDNA that made up the material.

The V and J ends lost 6 bases and 5 bases, in that order; junction bases with no gene match: 8. The length of the CDR3 is 14 residues. Germline CDR1 MDHEN, CDR2 SYDVKM. Recruited during active infection, patients (from Seattle) were subsequently followed longitudinally. Per the study methods: Nucleated cell number was recorded as an estimate derived from reference gene primer amplification. TCRdb keeps only in-frame clones here, not all; method: immunoSEQ multiplex PCR. V, J and clone size are taken as reported in that table, and D and trimming were inferred from the DNA itself. Among 350,000 to 450,000 clones listed, approximately 91% were seen once.

The TCR was taken from a woman aged 40 to 49 with COVID-19, enrolled during active disease. Sequencing input: peripheral blood. The chain has TRBV28 and TRBJ1-1; 8 bases match TRBD1. The CDR3 region is CASRQTTGGTEAFF. The CDR3 nucleotides read TGTGCCAGCAGACAAACTACAGGGGGAACTGAAGCTTTCTTT.